The T cell receptor (beta chain) under discussion was sequenced for a study of cytomegalovirus exposure and HLA in healthy donors. Primers included in the PCR were 60 Vbeta and 13 Jbeta primers. Data came from immunoSEQ multiplex PCR; TCRdb stores just in-frame clones and leaves some out. The sample lists 140,000 to 150,000 clones; around three quarters were seen once. CDR3 size: 15 residues. The germline CDR1 and CDR2 sequences are SGHTA and FQGNSA. Sequences were obtained from PBMCs. This TCR derives from a man in his forties in good health and CMV-seropositive. This chain uses TRBV7-2 with TRBJ2-5, with TRBD2 as a possible D gene (6 bases). The DNA end favors TRBJ2-7, so the J call may be wrong. CDR3 loop: CASSSWEDRSYEQYF. The CDR3 region has the DNA TGTGCCAGCAGCTCGTGGGAGGACCGCTCCTACGAGCAGTACTTC.